Each of the 9 T cell receptor beta chains below was sequenced from the same sample in a study of blood T cell repertoires in COVID-19. Produced via immunoSEQ multiplex PCR; TCRdb's table is partial and in-frame only. The sample carries 200,000 to 300,000 clones, approximately 86% recorded once. Sequenced material: peripheral blood. These receptors were obtained from a man aged 40-55 years who had recovered from COVID-19.

V usage is TRBV30 and J usage is TRBJ2-5; 9 positions match TRBD1. CDR3 length: 13 amino acids. V dropped 1 base and J dropped 4; count of bases not matched to a gene: 1. Per the germline V gene, CDR1 is GTSNPN and CDR2 is SVGIG (reference sequence). This CDR3 is CAWSGQGVETQYF. Written as DNA, the CDR3 is TGTGCCTGGAGTGGACAGGGGGTAGAGACCCAGTACTTC.

The rearrangement links TRBV7-6 to TRBJ1-1; 9 bases map to TRBD1. Germline CDR1 is SGHVS and CDR2 is FNYEAQ. After removal of 0 bases from V and 7 bases from J, the junction contained 12 bases not matched to a gene. The CDR3 spans 17 residues. CDR3 coding DNA: TGTGCCAGCAGCTTAGCGCCCCATGGACAGGGGATTAATGAAGCTTTCTTT. Its translation is CASSLAPHGQGINEAFF.

This clone showed up just once. The J gene is TRBJ2-7, the V gene TRBV2; 9 bases line up with TRBD2. Losses at the gene ends were 5 bases for V and 2 bases for J; bases not matched to a gene: 16. Germline-derived CDR1 and CDR2 are SNHLY and FYNNEI. The CDR3 is 18 residues long. The DNA for the CDR3 is TGTGCCAGCAGTACGACAACTATCAGCGGGGGGACAACCTACGAGCAGTACTTC. Translating gives CASSTTTISGGTTYEQYF.

CDR3 amino acids: CASSQPLLAGGLHTQYF. CDR3 DNA sequence: TGTGCCAGCAGCCAGCCCCTACTAGCGGGGGGGCTTCATACGCAGTATTTT. The genes are TRBV14 and TRBJ2-3, with 13 bases fitting TRBD2. The CDR3 spans 17 residues. With V trimmed by 3 bases and J by 7 bases, 10 bases remained unmatched. From germline, CDR1 is SGHDN and CDR2 FVKESK.

The chain employs TRBV7-3 and TRBJ1-2; a weak D match, TRBD1 (6 bases). The CDR3 consists of 15 residues. Germline CDR1 SGHTA, CDR2 FQGTGA. With 4 bases removed from V and 3 bases from J, the gap between germline ends came to 15 bases. For the CDR3, the DNA is TGTGCCAGCAGCTCCCGCCCAGGGGACGACTATGGCTACACCTTC. Amino acid sequence: CASSSRPGDDYGYTF.

This chain connects TRBV5-1 to TRBJ2-2; a weak D match, TRBD1 (5 bases). Germline-derived CDR1 and CDR2 are SGHRS and YFSETQ. CDR3 length equals 14 residues. The V end lost 4 bases, the J end lost 1 base, and 8 bases lay between the germline ends. CDR3 sequence (DNA): TGCGCCAGCAGCCCGCAGGGGAACACCGGGGAGCTGTTTTTT. It codes for CASSPQGNTGELFF. The whole variable domain, remainder taken from reference TRBV5-1 and TRBJ2-2, is KAGVTQTPRYLIKTRGQQVTLSCSPISGHRSVSWYQQTPGQGLQFLFEYFSETQRNKGNFPGRFSGRQFSNSRSEMNVSTLELGDSALYLCASSPQGNTGELFFGEGSRLTVL.

The chain joins TRBV5-8 to TRBJ2-5, with 12 bases matching TRBD2. V gave up 4 bases and J gave up 5 bases; unmatched junction bases: 3. Per the germline V gene, CDR1 is SGHTS and CDR2 is YDEGEE. The CDR3 runs to 14 residues. CDR3 loop: CASSGGTSGETQYF. As DNA, the CDR3 is TGTGCCAGCAGCGGGGGGACTAGCGGGGAGACCCAGTACTTC.

The genes are TRBV19 and TRBJ2-7, with 7 bases lining up with TRBD1. This CDR3 contains 17 residues. V trimming: 4 bases; J trimming: 0 bases; junction bases outside the gene matches: 12. Germline CDR1 LNHDA, CDR2 SQIVND (reference sequence). CDR3 amino acids: CASSNQHRGLSSYEQYF. In DNA, the CDR3 is TGTGCCAGTAGTAACCAACACAGGGGTTTGAGCTCCTACGAGCAGTACTTC. Full variable domain (missing parts from reference TRBV19 and TRBJ2-7): DGGITQSPKYLFRKEGQNVTLSCEQNLNHDAMYWYRQDPGQGLRLIYYSQIVNDFQKGDIAEGYSVSREKKESFPLTVTSAQKNPTAFYLCASSNQHRGLSSYEQYFGPGTRLTVT.

The gene calls are TRBV5-4 and TRBJ1-1, with D unclear. The CDR3 totals 15 residues. Germline loops: CDR1 SGHNT, CDR2 YYREEE (reference sequence). Between the trimmed V and J ends, which lost 4 bases and 1 base, there was a span of 14 bases. The CDR3 DNA reads as TGTGCCAGCAGCCTACCTCGTCCGGGGAACACTGAAGCTTTCTTT. Translation: CASSLPRPGNTEAFF.